This T cell receptor beta chain came from a study of T cells in narcolepsy. The data were produced by immunoSEQ multiplex PCR, yet TCRdb's version contains in-frame clones alone and is incomplete. The sample has 30,000 to 45,000 clones; approximately 86% are singletons. Points on this clone: The antigen remains undetermined.

Study-level points and caveats: Autoreactive HCRT-specific and TRIB2-specific clonotypes were marked in same-patient CSF-versus-blood CD4+ comparisons. Healthy controls reportedly lacked the autoreactive clonotypes serially found in patients' blood.

Trimming removed 0 bases at V and 8 bases at J, with 16 bases between. Germline values: CDR1 SEHNR, CDR2 FQNEAQ (reference sequence). The CDR3 spans 16 residues. The chain couples TRBV7-9 to TRBJ1-4; unclear D gene. Material: CD45RA- memory CD4+ T cells from PBMCs. This sequence was found in a human donor with narcolepsy. CDR3 DNA sequence: TGTGCCAGCAGCTTAGCTAATCGGGGTTCAGGCGAAAAACTGTTTTTT. Amino acid sequence: CASSLANRGSGEKLFF.